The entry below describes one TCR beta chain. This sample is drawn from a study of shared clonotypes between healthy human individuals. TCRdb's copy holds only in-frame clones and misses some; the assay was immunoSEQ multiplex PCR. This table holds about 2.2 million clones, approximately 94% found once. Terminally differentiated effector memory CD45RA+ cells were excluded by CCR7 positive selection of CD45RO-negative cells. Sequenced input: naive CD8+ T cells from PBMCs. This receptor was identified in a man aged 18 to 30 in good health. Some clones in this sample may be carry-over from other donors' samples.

CDR3 residues: CAWNGGRGGQETQYF. The CDR3 DNA reads TGTGCCTGGAATGGCGGGAGGGGGGGCCAAGAGACCCAGTACTTC. The chain carries TRBV30 and TRBJ2-5, with TRBD2 matching 9 bases. The V and J ends lost 4 bases and 1 base, in that order; junction bases with no gene match: 7. The CDR3 has 15 amino acids. Germline CDR1 is GTSNPN and CDR2 is SVGIG (reference sequence).